Listed below are T cell receptor beta chains from one sample, sequenced in a study of blood T cell repertoires in COVID-19. TCRdb's table, derived via immunoSEQ multiplex PCR, lists solely in-frame clones and lacks some. The repertoire holds around 120,000 clones, with 79% as singletons. The sample consisted of peripheral blood. Receptor source: a woman of 80 years or more with acute or convalescent COVID-19. Each CDR3 is given without its conserved first and last residue. Each record gives: V gene, CDR3 protein.

V: TRBV21-1
CDR3: ASMSVMNTEAF

V: TRBV28
CDR3: ASSSRDRHGYT

V: TRBV6-6
CDR3: ASSLTGISYEQY

V: TRBV6-5
CDR3: ASTPSPEEAQY

V: TRBV19
CDR3: ASSKSSSVISYEQY

V: TRBV5-1
CDR3: ASSSPSGTEAF

V: TRBV6-6
CDR3: ASSYSSEKLF

V: TRBV5-4
CDR3: ASSFFNAEGPLH

V: TRBV5-1
CDR3: ASSPRRDSGVYNEQF

V: TRBV10-3
CDR3: AISSTGLGNQPQH

V: TRBV7-2
CDR3: ASSLAGQGREKLF

V: TRBV6-6
CDR3: ASSPPGRPRAF

V: TRBV19
CDR3: ASSKGQGMGTEAF

V: TRBV11-2
CDR3: ASSLWRGLDNEQF

V: TRBV5-4
CDR3: ASSLGSGGRFGANVLT

V: TRBV6-2/TRBV6-3
CDR3: ASTPRGVYNEQF

V: TRBV24-1
CDR3: ATSDFGTNQPQH

V: TRBV5-1
CDR3: ASSPERGGRTEAF

V: TRBV5-1
CDR3: ASSDVTGYEQY

V: TRBV7-6
CDR3: ASSLSVRLAGGGGTDTQY

V: TRBV4-3
CDR3: ASSHRTGGEEKLF

V: TRBV6-2/TRBV6-3
CDR3: ASSYHGLAGEETQY

V: TRBV19
CDR3: ASTQGQQLYGYT

V: TRBV4-3
CDR3: ASSQGPGELF

V: TRBV19
CDR3: ASSRYFGTSGSEQY

V: TRBV9
CDR3: ASSPHEGAFIGNTIY

V: TRBV6-2/TRBV6-3
CDR3: ASSYPNRAGTEAF

V: TRBV14
CDR3: ASSPATRDEQY

V: TRBV19
CDR3: ASRVNRRDTGELF

V: TRBV9
CDR3: ASSGPSGILSTDTQY

V: TRBV6-6
CDR3: ASSPPRQGSSGNTIY

V: TRBV5-6
CDR3: ASSLGRGASGYT

V: TRBV5-4
CDR3: ASSSPTGHDYGYT

V: TRBV18
CDR3: ASSQGTAEKLF

V: TRBV4-3
CDR3: ASSQDPTGPNYGYT

V: TRBV29-1
CDR3: SVEKGVGNTEAF

V: TRBV5-1
CDR3: ASSRRQGSNEKLF

V: TRBV11-2
CDR3: ASSSRGGAIQQY

V: TRBV5-4
CDR3: ASSLEGQGEEKLF

V: TRBV7-9
CDR3: ASSSEQGYLEEKLF

V: TRBV6-2/TRBV6-3
CDR3: ASSRLLVASDTQY

V: TRBV24-1
CDR3: ATALGGNQPQH

V: TRBV30
CDR3: AWSGGGPFYT

V: TRBV6-6
CDR3: ASSYLNRAEAF

V: TRBV27
CDR3: ASTTGRDYEQY

V: TRBV7-3
CDR3: ASSLSEAEAF

V: TRBV27
CDR3: ASRATGSNQPQH

V: TRBV6-1
CDR3: ASSAREGGIGNTEAF

V: TRBV6-1
CDR3: ASSERQYGYT

V: TRBV29-1
CDR3: SAGDSWTEAF

V: TRBV7-2
CDR3: ASSLDFANYGYT

V: TRBV5-4
CDR3: ASSPGGRTRGTEAF

V: TRBV7-2
CDR3: ASSLDREGNSPLH

V: TRBV6-5
CDR3: ASSYSRGQPQH

V: TRBV7-8
CDR3: ASRKTGAETDTQY

V: TRBV6-5
CDR3: ASSTDRGNEKLF

V: TRBV5-1
CDR3: ASSSQGMNTEAF

V: TRBV11-2
CDR3: ASDTLGQPFNYGYT

V: TRBV7-3
CDR3: ASSFGRGTGELF

V: TRBV2
CDR3: ASRATAGNQPQH